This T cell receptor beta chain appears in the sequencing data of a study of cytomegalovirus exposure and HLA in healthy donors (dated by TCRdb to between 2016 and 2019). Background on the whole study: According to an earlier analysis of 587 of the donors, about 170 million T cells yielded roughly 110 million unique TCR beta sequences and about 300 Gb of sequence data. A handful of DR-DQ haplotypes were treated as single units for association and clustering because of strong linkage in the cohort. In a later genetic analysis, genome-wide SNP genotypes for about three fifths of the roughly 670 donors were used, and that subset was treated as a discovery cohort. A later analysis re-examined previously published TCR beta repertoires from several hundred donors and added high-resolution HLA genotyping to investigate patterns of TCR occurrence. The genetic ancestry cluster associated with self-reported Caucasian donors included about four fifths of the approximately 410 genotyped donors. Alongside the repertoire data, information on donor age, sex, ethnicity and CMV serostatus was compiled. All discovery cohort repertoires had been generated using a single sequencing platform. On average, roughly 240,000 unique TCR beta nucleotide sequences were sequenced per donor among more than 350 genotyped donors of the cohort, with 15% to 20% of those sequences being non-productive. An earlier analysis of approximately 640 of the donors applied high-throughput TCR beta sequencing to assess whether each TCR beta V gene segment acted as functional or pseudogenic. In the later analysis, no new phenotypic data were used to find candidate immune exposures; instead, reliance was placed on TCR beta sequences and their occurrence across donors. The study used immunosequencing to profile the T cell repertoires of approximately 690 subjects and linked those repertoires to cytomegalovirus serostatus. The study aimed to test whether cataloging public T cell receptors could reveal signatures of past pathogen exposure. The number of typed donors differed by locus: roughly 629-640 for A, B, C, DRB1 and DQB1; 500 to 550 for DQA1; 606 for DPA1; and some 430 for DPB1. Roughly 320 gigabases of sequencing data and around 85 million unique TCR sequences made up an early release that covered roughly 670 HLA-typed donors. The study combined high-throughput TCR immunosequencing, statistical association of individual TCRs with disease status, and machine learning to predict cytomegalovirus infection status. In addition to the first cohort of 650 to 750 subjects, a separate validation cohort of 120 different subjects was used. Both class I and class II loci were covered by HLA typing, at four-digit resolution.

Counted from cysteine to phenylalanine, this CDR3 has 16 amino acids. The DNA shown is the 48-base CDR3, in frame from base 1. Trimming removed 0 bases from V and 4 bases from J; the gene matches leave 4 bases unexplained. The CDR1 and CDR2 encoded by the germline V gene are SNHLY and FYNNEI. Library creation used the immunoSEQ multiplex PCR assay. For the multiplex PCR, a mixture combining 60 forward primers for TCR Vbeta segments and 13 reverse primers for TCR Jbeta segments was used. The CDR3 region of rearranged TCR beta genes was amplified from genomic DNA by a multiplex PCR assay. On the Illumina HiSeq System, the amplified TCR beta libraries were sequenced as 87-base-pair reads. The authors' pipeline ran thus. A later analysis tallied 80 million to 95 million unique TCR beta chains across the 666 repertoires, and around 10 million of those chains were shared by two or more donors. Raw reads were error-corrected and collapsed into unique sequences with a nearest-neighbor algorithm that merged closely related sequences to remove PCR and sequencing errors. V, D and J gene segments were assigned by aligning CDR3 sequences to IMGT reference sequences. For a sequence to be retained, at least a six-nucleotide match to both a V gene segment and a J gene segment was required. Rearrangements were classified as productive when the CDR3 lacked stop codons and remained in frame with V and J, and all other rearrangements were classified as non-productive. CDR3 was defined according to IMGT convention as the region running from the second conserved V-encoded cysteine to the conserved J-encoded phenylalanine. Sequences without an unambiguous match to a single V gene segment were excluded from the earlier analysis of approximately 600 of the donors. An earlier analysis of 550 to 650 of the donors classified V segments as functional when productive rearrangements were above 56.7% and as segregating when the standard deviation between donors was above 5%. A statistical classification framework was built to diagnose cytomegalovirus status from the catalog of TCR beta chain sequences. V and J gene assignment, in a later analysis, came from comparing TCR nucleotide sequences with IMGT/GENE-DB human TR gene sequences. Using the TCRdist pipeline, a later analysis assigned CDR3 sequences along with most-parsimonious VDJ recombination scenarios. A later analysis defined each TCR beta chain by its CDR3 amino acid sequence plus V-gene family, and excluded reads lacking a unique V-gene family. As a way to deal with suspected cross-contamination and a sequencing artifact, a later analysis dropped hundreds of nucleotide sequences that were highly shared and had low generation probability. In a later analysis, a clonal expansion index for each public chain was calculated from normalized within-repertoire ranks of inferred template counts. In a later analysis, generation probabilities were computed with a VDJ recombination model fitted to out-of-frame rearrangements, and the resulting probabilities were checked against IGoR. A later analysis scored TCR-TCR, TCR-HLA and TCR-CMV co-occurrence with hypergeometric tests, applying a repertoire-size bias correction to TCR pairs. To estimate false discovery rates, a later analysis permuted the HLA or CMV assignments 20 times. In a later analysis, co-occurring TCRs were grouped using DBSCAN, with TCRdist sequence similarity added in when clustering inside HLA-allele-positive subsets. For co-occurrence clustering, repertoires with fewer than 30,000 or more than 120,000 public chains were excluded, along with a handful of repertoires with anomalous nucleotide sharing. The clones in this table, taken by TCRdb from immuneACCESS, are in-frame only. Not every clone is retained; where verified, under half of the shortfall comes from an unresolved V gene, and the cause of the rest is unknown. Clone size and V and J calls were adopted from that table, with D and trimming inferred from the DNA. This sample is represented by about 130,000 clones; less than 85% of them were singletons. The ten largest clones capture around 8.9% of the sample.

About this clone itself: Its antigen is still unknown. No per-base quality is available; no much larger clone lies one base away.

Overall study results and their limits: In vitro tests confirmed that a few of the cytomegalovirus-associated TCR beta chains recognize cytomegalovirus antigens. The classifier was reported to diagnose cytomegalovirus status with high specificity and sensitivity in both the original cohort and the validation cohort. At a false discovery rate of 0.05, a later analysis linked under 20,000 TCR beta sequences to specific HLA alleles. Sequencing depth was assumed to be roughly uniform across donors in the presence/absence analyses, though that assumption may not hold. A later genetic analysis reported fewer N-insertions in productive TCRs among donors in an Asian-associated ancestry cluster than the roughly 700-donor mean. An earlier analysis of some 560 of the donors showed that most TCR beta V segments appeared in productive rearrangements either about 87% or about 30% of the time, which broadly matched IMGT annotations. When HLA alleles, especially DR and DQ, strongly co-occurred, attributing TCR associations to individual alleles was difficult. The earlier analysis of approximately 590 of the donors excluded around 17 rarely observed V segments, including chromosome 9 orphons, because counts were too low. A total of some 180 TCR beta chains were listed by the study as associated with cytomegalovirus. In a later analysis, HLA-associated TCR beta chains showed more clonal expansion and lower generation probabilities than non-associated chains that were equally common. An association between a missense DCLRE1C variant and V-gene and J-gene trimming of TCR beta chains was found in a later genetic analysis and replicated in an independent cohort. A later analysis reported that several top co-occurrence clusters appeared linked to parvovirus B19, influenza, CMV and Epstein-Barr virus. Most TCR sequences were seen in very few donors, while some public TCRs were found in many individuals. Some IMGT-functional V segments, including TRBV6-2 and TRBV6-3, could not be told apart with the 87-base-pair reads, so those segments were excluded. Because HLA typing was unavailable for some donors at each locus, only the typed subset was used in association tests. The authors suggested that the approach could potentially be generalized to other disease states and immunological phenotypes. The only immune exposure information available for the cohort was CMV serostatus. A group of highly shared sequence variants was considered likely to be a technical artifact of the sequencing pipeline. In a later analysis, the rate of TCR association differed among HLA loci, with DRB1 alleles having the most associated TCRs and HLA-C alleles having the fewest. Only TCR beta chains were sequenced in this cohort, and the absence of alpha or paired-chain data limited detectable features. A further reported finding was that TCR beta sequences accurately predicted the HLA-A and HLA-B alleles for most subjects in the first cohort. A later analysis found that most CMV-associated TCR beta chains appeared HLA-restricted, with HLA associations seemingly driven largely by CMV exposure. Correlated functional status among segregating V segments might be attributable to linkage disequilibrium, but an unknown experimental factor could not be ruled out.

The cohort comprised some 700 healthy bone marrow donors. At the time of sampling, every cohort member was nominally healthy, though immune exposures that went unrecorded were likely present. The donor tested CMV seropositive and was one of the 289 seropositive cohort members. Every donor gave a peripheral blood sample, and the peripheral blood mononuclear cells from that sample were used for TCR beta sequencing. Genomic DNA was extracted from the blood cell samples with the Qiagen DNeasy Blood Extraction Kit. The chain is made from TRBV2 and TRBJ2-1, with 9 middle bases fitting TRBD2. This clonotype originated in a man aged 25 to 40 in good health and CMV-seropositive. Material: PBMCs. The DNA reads TGTGCCAGCAGTGAAGCGAATAGCGGGGGTTACAATGAGCAGTTCTTC. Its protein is CASSEANSGGYNEQFF. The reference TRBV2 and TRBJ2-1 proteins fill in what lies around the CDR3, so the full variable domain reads EPEVTQTPSHQVTQMGQEVILRCVPISNHLYFYWYRQILGQKVEFLVSFYNNEISEKSEIFDDQFSVERPDGSNFTLKIRSTKLEDSAMYFCASSEANSGGYNEQFFGPGTRLTVL.